Listed here is a single T cell receptor (beta chain). The antigen remains unidentified. The data were taken from a study of shared clonotypes between healthy human individuals. Findings and caveats of the study: Memory subsets generally showed lower estimated richness than naive subsets.

Per the authors' pipeline: In the immunoSEQ data, sequences were junction-only and lacked quality scores, so filtering differed. Sequencing was performed with immunoSEQ multiplex PCR; in TCRdb, only in-frame clones are kept and a portion is missing. V and J calls and clone size are as listed in that table; D and trimming were resolved from the DNA. The sample contains about 2 million clones, 85% to 95% of which appear only once. The sequence was collected from a man aged 18 to 29 in good health. What was sequenced was naive CD4+ T cells sorted from blood. Subset meaning: CD45RA+ positively selected.

For the CDR3, the DNA is TGTGCCAGCAGCCCTTACAGGAATCCCTCCTACGAGCAGTACTTC. Its translation: CASSPYRNPSYEQYF. The genes are TRBV4-2 and TRBJ2-7; TRBD1 might be the D (5 bases). Trimming left V 4 bases short and J 0 bases short, with 13 bases between. Germline CDR1 reads LGHNA; CDR2 reads YNFKEQ. This CDR3 is built from 15 residues.